Below, 2 T cell receptor beta chains from the same sample are listed, as sequenced in a study of shared clonotypes between healthy human individuals. Sequencing used immunoSEQ multiplex PCR; TCRdb keeps in-frame clones, though not all of them. In the table there are approximately 400,000 clones, around 96% of which are singletons. Sequenced: memory CD8+ T cells sorted from blood. Indicated subset: CD45RO+ cells pooled with CCR7-negative TemRA cells. The receptors stem from a man aged 30 to 45 in good health.

The chain links TRBV20-1 to TRBJ2-1; no clear D gene. Germline values: CDR1 DFQATT, CDR2 SNEGSKA (reference sequence). The CDR3 covers 11 residues. V was cut by 5 bases and J by 7 bases, with 9 bases left in between. CDR3 residues: CSAWVWNEQFF. The CDR3 region has the DNA TGCAGTGCTTGGGTGTGGAATGAGCAGTTCTTC.

V usage is TRBV9 and J usage is TRBJ1-3; no firm D call. The germline V gene has CDR1 SGDLS and CDR2 YYNGEE. This CDR3 region has 15 residues. V was shortened by 3 bases and J by 4 bases, with 14 bases between the two germline ends. This CDR3 reads CASSEDASVGNTIYF. CDR3 DNA: TGTGCCAGCAGCGAGGACGCCTCCGTCGGAAACACCATATATTTT.